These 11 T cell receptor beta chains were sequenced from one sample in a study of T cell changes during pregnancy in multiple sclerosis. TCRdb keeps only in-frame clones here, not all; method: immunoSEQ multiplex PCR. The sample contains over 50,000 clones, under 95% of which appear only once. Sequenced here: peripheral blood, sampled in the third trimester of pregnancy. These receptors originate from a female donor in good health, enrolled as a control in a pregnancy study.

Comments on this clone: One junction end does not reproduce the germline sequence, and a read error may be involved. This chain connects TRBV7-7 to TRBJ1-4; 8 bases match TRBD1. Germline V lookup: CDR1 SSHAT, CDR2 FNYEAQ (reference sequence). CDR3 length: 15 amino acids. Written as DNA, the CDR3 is TGTGCTAGCAGCTCGGGGACAGGCCTTAATGAAAAACTGTTTTTT. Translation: CASSSGTGLNEKLFF.

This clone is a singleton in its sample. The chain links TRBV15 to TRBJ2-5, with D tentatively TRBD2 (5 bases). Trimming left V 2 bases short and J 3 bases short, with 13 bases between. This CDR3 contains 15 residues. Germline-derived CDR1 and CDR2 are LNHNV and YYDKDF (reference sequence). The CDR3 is CATSRRGYREETQYF. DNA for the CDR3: TGTGCCACCAGCAGAAGAGGGTACCGGGAAGAGACCCAGTACTTC. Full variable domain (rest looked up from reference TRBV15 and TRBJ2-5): DAMVIQNPRYQVTQFGKPVTLSCSQTLNHNVMYWYQQKSSQAPKLLFHYYDKDFNNEADTPDNFQSRRPNTSFCFLDIRSPGLGDTAMYLCATSRRGYREETQYFGPGTRLLVL.

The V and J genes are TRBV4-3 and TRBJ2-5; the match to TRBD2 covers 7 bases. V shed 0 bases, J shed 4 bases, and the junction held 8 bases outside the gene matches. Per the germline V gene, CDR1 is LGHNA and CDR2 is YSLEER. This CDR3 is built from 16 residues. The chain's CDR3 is CASSQDGGGLAETQYF. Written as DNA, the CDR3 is TGCGCCAGCAGCCAAGATGGCGGGGGATTAGCAGAGACCCAGTACTTC.

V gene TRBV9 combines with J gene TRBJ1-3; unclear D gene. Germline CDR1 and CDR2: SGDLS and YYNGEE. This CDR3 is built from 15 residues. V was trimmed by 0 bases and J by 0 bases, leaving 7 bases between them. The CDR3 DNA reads TGTGCCAGCAGCGTAGGTCCTAACTCTGGAAACACCATATATTTT. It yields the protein CASSVGPNSGNTIYF.

CDR3: CASSPPSVPGELFF. For the CDR3, the DNA is TGTGCCAGCTCACCACCATCAGTCCCGGGGGAGCTGTTTTTT. The chain combines TRBV18 with TRBJ2-2, with no clear D. From germline, CDR1 is KGHSH and CDR2 LQKENI. The V end was cut by 0 bases, the J end by 8 bases, with 10 bases between. CDR3 length: 14 amino acids.

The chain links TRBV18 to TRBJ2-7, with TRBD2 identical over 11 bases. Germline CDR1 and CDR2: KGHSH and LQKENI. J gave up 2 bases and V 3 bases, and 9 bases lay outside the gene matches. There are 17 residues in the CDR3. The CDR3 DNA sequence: TGTGCCAGCTCACCGCAGCCTAGCGGGGGGAAAACCTACGAGCAGTACTTC. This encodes CASSPQPSGGKTYEQYF.

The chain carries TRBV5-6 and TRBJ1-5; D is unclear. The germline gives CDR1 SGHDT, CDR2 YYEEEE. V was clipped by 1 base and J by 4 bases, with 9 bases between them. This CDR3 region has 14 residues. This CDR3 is CASSLRQVNQPQHF. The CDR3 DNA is TGTGCCAGCAGCTTGCGTCAGGTTAATCAGCCCCAGCATTTT.

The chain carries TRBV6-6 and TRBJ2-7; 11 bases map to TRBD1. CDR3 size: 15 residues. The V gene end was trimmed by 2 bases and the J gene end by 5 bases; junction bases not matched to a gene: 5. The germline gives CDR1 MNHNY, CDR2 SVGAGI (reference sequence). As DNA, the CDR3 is TGTGCCAGCAGTTACCCGGGACAGGGGGTCAACGAGCAGTACTTC. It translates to CASSYPGQGVNEQYF.

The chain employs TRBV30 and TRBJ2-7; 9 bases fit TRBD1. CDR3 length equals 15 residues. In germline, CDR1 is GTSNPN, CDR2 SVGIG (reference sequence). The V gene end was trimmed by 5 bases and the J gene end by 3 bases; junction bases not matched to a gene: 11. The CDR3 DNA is TGTGCCTGGGAAACCAACAGGGGGCATGGCTACGAGCAGTACTTC. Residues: CAWETNRGHGYEQYF.

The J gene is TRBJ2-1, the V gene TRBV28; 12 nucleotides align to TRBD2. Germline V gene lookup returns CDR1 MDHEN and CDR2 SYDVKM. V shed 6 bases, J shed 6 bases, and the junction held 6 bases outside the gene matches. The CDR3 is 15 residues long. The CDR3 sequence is CASRQETSGGNEQFF. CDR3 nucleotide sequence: TGTGCCAGCAGACAAGAGACTAGCGGGGGCAATGAGCAGTTCTTC.

The CDR3 sequence is CASRGGQGTSPLHF. As DNA, the CDR3 is TGTGCCAGCAGGGGGGGACAGGGTACTTCACCCCTCCACTTT. The chain uses TRBV4-2 and TRBJ1-6, with 9 bases that match TRBD1. The V gene's germline CDR1 is LGHNA and CDR2 YNFKEQ. The J segment lost 9 bases and the V segment lost 6 bases, leaving 6 bases of the junction unmatched. The CDR3 extends over 14 amino acids.